In this sample, the clone carrying this TCR beta chain turned up a few times. No antigen is known for it. This record belongs to a study of beta chain features in type 1 diabetes. Study-wide context: Sorted cells numbering roughly 100,000,000 were examined across all samples.

Reverse transcribing all isolated RNA meant expressed TCRB transcripts were sequenced. Read counts averaged around 3.6 million for samples of naive, central memory and regulatory T cells. Produced via immunoSEQ multiplex PCR; TCRdb's table is partial and in-frame only. The sample holds 150,000 or so clones, 6.5% to 10% seen once. Researchers reported sorting CD4+ naive, central memory, regulatory and stem cell-like memory cells via CD45RO/CCR7/CD25/CD127/CD95/CD27. Overall study findings and caveats: PCR may have favored shorter templates equally in patients and controls. For Type 1 diabetes patients, all four CD4+ subsets carried TCRB CDR3s that were moderately but significantly shorter.

The CDR3 loop spans 14 amino acids. The germline V gene encodes CDR1 ENHRY and CDR2 SYGVKD. V trimming: 10 bases; J trimming: 2 bases; junction bases outside the gene matches: 7. What was sequenced was central memory CD4+ T cells from blood. The TCR comes from a woman aged 18-29 years with type 1 diabetes. V gene TRBV10-3 combines with J gene TRBJ1-4, with TRBD1 matching over 7 bases. The CDR3 region has the DNA TGTGCCACTCGACAGGGAGGCACTAATGAAAAACTGTTTTTT. Protein sequence: CATRQGGTNEKLFF.